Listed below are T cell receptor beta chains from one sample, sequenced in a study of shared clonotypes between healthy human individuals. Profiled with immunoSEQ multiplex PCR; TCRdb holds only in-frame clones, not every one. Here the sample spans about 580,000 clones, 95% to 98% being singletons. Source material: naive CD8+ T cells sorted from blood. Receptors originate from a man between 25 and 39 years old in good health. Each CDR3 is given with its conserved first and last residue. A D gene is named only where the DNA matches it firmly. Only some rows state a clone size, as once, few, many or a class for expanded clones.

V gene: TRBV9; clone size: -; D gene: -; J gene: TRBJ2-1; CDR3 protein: CASSVAGRAHNEQFF; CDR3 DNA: TGTGCCAGCAGCGTAGCGGGCCGGGCCCACAATGAGCAGTTCTTC
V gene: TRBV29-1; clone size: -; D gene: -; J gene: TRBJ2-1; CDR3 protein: CSVVRGNYNEQFF; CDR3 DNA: TGCAGCGTTGTTAGGGGGAACTACAATGAGCAGTTCTTC
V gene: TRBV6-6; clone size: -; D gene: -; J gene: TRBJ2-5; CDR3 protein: CASPPAEGGGQETQYF; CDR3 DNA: TGTGCCAGCCCGCCTGCCGAAGGGGGAGGCCAAGAGACCCAGTACTTC
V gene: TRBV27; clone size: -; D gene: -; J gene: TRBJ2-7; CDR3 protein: CASSLRGATAYEQYF; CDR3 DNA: TGTGCCAGCAGTTTAAGGGGGGCCACCGCCTACGAGCAGTACTTC
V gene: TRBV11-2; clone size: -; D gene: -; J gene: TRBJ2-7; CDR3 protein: CASSLGAGYEQYF; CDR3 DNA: TGTGCCAGCAGCTTAGGGGCAGGCTACGAGCAGTACTTC
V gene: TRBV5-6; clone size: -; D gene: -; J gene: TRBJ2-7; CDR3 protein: CASSLGQSSYEQYF; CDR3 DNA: TGTGCCAGCAGCTTGGGACAGAGCTCCTACGAGCAGTACTTC
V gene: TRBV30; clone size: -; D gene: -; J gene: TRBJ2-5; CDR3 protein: CAWSVGTQETQYF; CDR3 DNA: TGTGCCTGGAGTGTTGGCACCCAAGAGACCCAGTACTTC
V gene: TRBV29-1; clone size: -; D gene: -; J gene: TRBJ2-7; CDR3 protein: CSVESSTETYEQYF; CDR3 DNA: TGCAGCGTTGAAAGTTCGACAGAAACCTACGAGCAGTACTTC
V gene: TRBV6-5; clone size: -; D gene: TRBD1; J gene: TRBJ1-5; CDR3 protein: CASSTGQGAYQPQHF; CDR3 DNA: TGTGCCAGCAGTACCGGACAGGGGGCTTATCAGCCCCAGCATTTT
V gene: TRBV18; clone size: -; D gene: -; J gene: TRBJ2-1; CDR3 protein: CASSPDVGGSYNEQFF; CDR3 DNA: TGTGCCAGCTCACCGGATGTAGGGGGGTCCTACAATGAGCAGTTCTTC
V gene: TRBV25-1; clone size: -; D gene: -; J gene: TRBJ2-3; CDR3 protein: CASRDTQYF; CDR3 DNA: TGTGCCAGCAGGGATACGCAGTATTTT
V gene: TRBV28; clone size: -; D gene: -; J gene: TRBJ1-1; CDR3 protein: CASSLGPTVMNTEAFF; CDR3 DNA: TGTGCCAGCAGCCTAGGCCCGACAGTCATGAACACTGAAGCTTTCTTT
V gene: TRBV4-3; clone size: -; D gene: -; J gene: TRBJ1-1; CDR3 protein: CASSPSIAMNTEAFF; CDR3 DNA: TGCGCCAGCAGCCCATCCATTGCTATGAACACTGAAGCTTTCTTT
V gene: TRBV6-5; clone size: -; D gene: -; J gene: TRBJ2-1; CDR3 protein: CASSYGPGGDNEQFF; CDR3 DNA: TGTGCCAGCAGTTACGGGCCGGGTGGGGACAATGAGCAGTTCTTC
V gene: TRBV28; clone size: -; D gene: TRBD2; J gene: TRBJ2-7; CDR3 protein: CASSLTSGRYEQYF; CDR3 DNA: TGTGCCAGCAGTTTAACTAGCGGTAGATACGAGCAGTACTTC
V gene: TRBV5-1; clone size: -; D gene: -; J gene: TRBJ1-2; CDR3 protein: CASSLWPGENYGYTF; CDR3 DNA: TGCGCCAGCAGCTTATGGCCAGGAGAAAACTATGGCTACACCTTC
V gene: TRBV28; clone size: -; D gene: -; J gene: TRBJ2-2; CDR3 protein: CASRGLSFLGQTNTGELFF; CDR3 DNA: TGTGCCAGCAGGGGTCTTTCTTTCCTGGGGCAGACGAACACCGGGGAGCTGTTTTTT
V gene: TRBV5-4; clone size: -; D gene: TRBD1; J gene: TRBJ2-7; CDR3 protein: CASSLVGTDEQYF; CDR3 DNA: TGTGCCAGCAGCTTGGTCGGGACAGACGAGCAGTACTTC
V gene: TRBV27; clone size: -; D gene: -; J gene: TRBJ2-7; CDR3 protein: CASSLRASYEQYF; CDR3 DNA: TGTGCCAGCAGCCTCAGGGCTTCCTACGAGCAGTACTTC
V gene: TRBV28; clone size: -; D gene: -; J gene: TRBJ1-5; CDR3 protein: CASMLNRAGQPQHF; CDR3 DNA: TGTGCCAGCATGCTAAACAGGGCTGGGCAGCCCCAGCATTTT
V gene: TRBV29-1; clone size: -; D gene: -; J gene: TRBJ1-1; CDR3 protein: CSVGHLNTEAFF; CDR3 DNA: TGCAGCGTGGGACACTTGAACACTGAAGCTTTCTTT
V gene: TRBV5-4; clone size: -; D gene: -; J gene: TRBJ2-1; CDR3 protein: CASSLDGGDSYNEQFF; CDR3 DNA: TGTGCCAGCAGCTTGGACGGCGGGGACTCCTACAATGAGCAGTTCTTC
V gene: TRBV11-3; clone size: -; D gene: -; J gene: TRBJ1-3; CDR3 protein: CASSESSGNTIYF; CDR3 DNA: TGTGCCAGCAGCGAAAGTTCTGGAAACACCATATATTTT
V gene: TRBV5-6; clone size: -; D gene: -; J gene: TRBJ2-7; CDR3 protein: CASSLYGSHEQYF; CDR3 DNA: TGTGCCAGCAGCTTGTACGGGAGCCACGAGCAGTACTTC
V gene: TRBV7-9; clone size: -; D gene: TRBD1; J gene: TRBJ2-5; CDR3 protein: CASSTQGGQETQYF; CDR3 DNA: TGTGCCAGCAGCACACAGGGGGGCCAAGAGACCCAGTACTTC
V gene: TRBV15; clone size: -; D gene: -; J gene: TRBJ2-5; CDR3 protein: CATSSLRGLETQYF; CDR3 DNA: TGTGCCACCAGCTCCCTTCGGGGCCTAGAGACCCAGTACTTC
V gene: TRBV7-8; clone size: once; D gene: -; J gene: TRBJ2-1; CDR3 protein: CASSLVIAVDEQFF; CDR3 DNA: TGTGCCAGCAGCTTAGTAATAGCGGTGGATGAGCAGTTCTTC
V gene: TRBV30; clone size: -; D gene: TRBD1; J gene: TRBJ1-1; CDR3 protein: CAWSGTGITEAFF; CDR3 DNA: TGTGCCTGGAGTGGGACAGGGATCACTGAAGCTTTCTTT
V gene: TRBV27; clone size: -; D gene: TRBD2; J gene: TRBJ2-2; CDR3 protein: CASSPQWEGRGAGELFF; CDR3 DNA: TGTGCCAGCAGTCCACAGTGGGAGGGCCGGGGCGCCGGGGAGCTGTTTTTT
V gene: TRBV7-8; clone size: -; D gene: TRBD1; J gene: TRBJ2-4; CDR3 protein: CASSQRTGDIQYF; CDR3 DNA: TGTGCCAGCAGCCAAAGGACAGGGGACATTCAGTACTTC
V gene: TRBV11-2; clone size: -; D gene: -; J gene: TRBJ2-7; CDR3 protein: CASSLLIYEQYF; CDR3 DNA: TGTGCCAGCAGCTTACTCATTTACGAGCAGTACTTC
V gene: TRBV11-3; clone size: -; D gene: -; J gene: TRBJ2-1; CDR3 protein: CASTGRVAGNEQFF; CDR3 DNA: TGTGCCAGCACCGGGAGAGTAGCAGGCAATGAGCAGTTCTTC
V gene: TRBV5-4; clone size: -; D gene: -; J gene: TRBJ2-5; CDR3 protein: CASSRESGIRQETQYF; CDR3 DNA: TGTGCCAGCAGCCGAGAGTCAGGGATTCGGCAGGAGACCCAGTACTTC
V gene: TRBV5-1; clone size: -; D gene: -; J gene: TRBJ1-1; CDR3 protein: CASSPHGFNPWEAFF; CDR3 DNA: TGCGCCAGCAGCCCCCACGGGTTCAACCCTTGGGAAGCTTTCTTT
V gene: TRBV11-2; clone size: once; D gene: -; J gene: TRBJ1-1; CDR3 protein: CASSVQGMATEAFF; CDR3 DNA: TGTGCCAGCAGCGTACAGGGTATGGCCACTGAAGCTTTCTTT
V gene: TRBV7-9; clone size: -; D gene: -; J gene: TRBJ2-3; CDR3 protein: CASSLVVRGSTDTQYF; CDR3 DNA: TGTGCCAGCAGCTTAGTAGTCCGAGGGAGCACAGATACGCAGTATTTT
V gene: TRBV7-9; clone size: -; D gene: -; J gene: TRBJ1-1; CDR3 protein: CASSSPGSGDTEAFF; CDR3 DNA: TGTGCCAGCAGCTCGCCGGGAAGCGGGGACACTGAAGCTTTCTTT
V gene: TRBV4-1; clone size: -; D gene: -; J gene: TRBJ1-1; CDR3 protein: CASSLAGVPNAEAFF; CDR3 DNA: TGCGCCAGCAGCCTGGCAGGGGTCCCTAACGCCGAAGCTTTCTTT
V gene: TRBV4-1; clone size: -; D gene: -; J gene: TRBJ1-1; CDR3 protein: CASSFIPGGASTEAFF; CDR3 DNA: TGCGCCAGCAGCTTTATCCCCGGGGGGGCGAGTACTGAAGCTTTCTTT
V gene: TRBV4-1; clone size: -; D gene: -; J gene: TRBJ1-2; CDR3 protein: CASSQEETDGYYGYTF; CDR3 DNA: TGCGCCAGCAGCCAGGAGGAGACAGATGGCTACTATGGCTACACCTTC
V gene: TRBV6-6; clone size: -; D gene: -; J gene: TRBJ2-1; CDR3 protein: CASSTQGSRFF; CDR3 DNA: TGTGCCAGCAGTACACAGGGAAGTCGGTTCTTC
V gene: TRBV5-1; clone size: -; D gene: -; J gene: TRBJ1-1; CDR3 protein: CASSLNGPEAFF; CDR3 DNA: TGCGCCAGCAGCTTGAATGGACCAGAAGCTTTCTTT
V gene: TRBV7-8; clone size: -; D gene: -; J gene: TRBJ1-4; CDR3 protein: CASSSYGWTLGARRNEKLFF; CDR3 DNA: TGTGCCAGCAGCTCATACGGGTGGACTCTGGGGGCCAGAAGGAATGAAAAACTGTTTTTT
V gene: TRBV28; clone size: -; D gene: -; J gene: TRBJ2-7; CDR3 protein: CASSFYDREEIIHEQYF; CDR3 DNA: TGTGCCAGCAGTTTTTACGACAGGGAGGAAATTATCCACGAGCAGTACTTC
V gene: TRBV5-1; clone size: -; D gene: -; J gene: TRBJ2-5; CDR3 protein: CASSLGLVIQETQYF; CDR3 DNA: TGCGCCAGCAGCTTGGGTCTAGTGATTCAAGAGACCCAGTACTTC
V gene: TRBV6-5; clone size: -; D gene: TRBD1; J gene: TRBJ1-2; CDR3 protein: CASSPETGTGDGYTF; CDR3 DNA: TGTGCCAGCAGCCCTGAAACCGGGACAGGGGATGGCTACACCTTC
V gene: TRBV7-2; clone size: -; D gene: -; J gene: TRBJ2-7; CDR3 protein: CASSTQGHRIYEQYF; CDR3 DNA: TGTGCCAGCAGTACCCAAGGACATCGGATCTACGAGCAGTACTTC
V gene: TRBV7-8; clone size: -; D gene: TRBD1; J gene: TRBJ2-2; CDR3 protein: CASSLGRGTGGNTGELFF; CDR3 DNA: TGTGCCAGCAGCTTAGGGAGAGGGACAGGGGGCAACACCGGGGAGCTGTTTTTT
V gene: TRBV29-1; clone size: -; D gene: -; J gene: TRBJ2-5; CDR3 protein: CSVVPAETGPMTQYF; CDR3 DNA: TGCAGCGTTGTCCCCGCGGAGACAGGTCCGATGACCCAGTACTTC
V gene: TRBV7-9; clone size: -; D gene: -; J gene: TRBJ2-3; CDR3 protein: CASSLQGGQTSTDTQYF; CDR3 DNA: TGTGCCAGCAGCTTACAAGGGGGGCAAACTAGCACAGATACGCAGTATTTT